Listed here are 20 T cell receptor beta chains from one sample, sequenced in a study of post-analysis software for immune sequencing data. Whole-study findings and limits: When patients were compared with controls, a handful of TRBV segments were more frequent, TRBV5-6, TRBV5-1 and TRBV20-1 among them.

Their recognized antigens are unknown. Prepared libraries of TCR beta cDNA carried unique molecular identifiers. From the PCR reads, TCRdb called clonotypes with MiXCR, one entry per CDR3 protein. The repertoire consists of hundreds of thousands of distinct CDR3 sequences, with approximately 53% occurring once and the leading ten covering approximately 4.5%. The sequencing input was blood. These receptors came from a girl aged 5-17 years with multiple sclerosis.

The J gene is TRBJ2-7, the V gene TRBV11-1; 7 bases align to TRBD1. Germline V gene data show CDR1 as SGHAT and CDR2 as FQDESV (reference sequence). This CDR3 is 16 amino acids long. V shed 5 bases, J shed 3 bases, and the junction held 13 bases outside the gene matches. The CDR3 bases are TGTGCCAGCAGCCACACCCGGGGACAGTCAAACTACGAGCAGTACTTC. Translated: CASSHTRGQSNYEQYF.

This clonotype was found once. The chain combines TRBV7-2 with TRBJ2-7; D is possibly TRBD1 (6 bases). CDR1 and CDR2 from the germline V gene are SGHTA and FQGNSA. The V end lost 5 bases, the J end lost 2 bases, and 10 bases lay between the germline ends. The CDR3 has 13 residues. CDR3 loop: CASSKDSAYEQYF. In DNA form, the CDR3 reads TGTGCCAGCAGCAAGGACAGCGCCTACGAGCAGTACTTC. The entire variable domain, with the rest obtained from reference TRBV7-2 and TRBJ2-7, is as follows: GAGVSQSPSNKVTEKGKDVELRCDPISGHTALYWYRQSLGQGLEFLIYFQGNSAPDKSGLPSDRFSAERTGGSVSTLTIQRTQQEDSAVYLCASSKDSAYEQYFGPGTRLTVT.

The chain combines TRBV3-1 with TRBJ2-2, with D perhaps TRBD1 or TRBD2 (5 bases each). The CDR3 extends over 13 amino acids. Germline loops: CDR1 LGHDT, CDR2 YNNKEL (reference sequence). V lost 1 base and J 7 bases, leaving 7 bases between the germline ends. CDR3 region: CASSQGGIGELFF. In nucleotides, the CDR3 is TGTGCCAGCAGCCAAGGGGGGATCGGGGAGCTGTTTTTT. Based on the CDR3 plus reference TRBV3-1 and TRBJ2-2, the full variable domain is DTAVSQTPKYLVTQMGNDKSIKCEQNLGHDTMYWYKQDSKKFLKIMFSYNNKELIINETVPNRFSPKSPDKAHLNLHINSLELGDSAVYFCASSQGGIGELFFGEGSRLTVL.

The chain is built from TRBV7-9 and TRBJ2-2; D may be TRBD2 (6 bases). Germline CDR1 is SEHNR and CDR2 is FQNEAQ (reference sequence). CDR3 length: 15 residues. V was pared by 6 bases and J by 5 bases, with 16 bases between. CDR3 nucleotides: TGTGCCAGCAGACCCATTGGGGAGGTAACCGGGGAGCTGTTTTTT. It yields the protein CASRPIGEVTGELFF.

A few counts support this clonotype. The chain is built from TRBV12-3 or TRBV12-4 and TRBJ2-1, with no clear D. The CDR3 runs to 11 residues. V shed 1 base and J shed 10 bases, with 5 bases lying between them. CDR3 residues: CASSLVREQFF. The CDR3 nucleotides are TGTGCCAGCAGTTTAGTTAGAGAGCAGTTCTTC.

The V call is TRBV7-8, the J call TRBJ2-7, with TRBD1 matching 7 bases. Germline lookup yields CDR1 SGHVS and CDR2 FQNEAQ. The V gene end was trimmed by 3 bases and the J gene end by 0 bases; junction bases not matched to a gene: 11. The CDR3 has 17 residues. DNA of the CDR3: TGTGCCAGCAGCTTGGTTAGTATGACAGGGATCTCCTACGAGCAGTACTTC. It specifies CASSLVSMTGISYEQYF.

Concerning this clonotype: Its ends do not fully match the called genes, so a read error is possible. This rearrangement joins TRBV7-6 to TRBJ2-4; 9 nucleotides line up with TRBD1. The assigned J gene may be wrong: the sequence end matches TRBJ2-7 better. CDR3 length: 15 amino acids. Germline V gives CDR1 SGHVS, CDR2 FNYEAQ. The CDR3 protein is CANSLQTGGGREQYF. In DNA form, the CDR3 reads TGTGCCAACAGCCTCCAGACAGGGGGGGGTCGCGAGCAGTACTTC.

The V gene is TRBV4-1, the J gene TRBJ1-1, with D maybe TRBD1 (5 bases). V was clipped by 1 base and J by 0 bases, with 12 bases between them. Germline CDR1 and CDR2: MGHRA and YSYEKL. The CDR3 extends over 16 amino acids. CDR3 amino acids: CASSQGGAFMNTEAFF. In nucleotides, the CDR3 is TGCGCCAGCAGCCAAGGCGGGGCCTTCATGAACACTGAAGCTTTCTTT.

This chain joins TRBV5-1 and TRBJ2-1, with 7 positions matching TRBD2. Germline-derived CDR1 and CDR2 are SGHRS and YFSETQ. The CDR3 sequence is 15 residues long. Germline trimming cut 3 bases from V and 9 bases from J; bases unmatched to any gene: 12. CDR3 sequence: CASSSAGSGIGEQFF. The CDR3 DNA is TGCGCCAGCAGCTCAGCGGGAAGCGGGATAGGTGAGCAGTTCTTC. The complete variable domain, with remaining parts taken from reference TRBV5-1 and TRBJ2-1, reads KAGVTQTPRYLIKTRGQQVTLSCSPISGHRSVSWYQQTPGQGLQFLFEYFSETQRNKGNFPGRFSGRQFSNSRSEMNVSTLELGDSALYLCASSSAGSGIGEQFFGPGTRLTVL.

The J gene is TRBJ2-5, the V gene TRBV5-1; D may correspond to TRBD1 or TRBD2 (5 bases each). The DNA matches TRBJ2-7 better at its end, which makes the J call doubtful. Germline V lookup: CDR1 SGHRS, CDR2 YFSETQ. There are 14 residues in the CDR3. The CDR3 sequence is CASSLAGKGTEQYF. CDR3 nucleotide sequence: TGCGCCAGCAGCTTGGCAGGGAAGGGGACCGAGCAGTACTTC.

The genes are TRBV12-3 or TRBV12-4 and TRBJ2-5; 13 positions match TRBD2. The ends lost 6 bases at V and 1 base at J; junction bases unmatched: 5. CDR3 size: 16 residues. The CDR3 DNA reads TGTGCCAGCAGCGCACGGACTAGCGGGGGCCAAGAGACCCAGTACTTC. Translated: CASSARTSGGQETQYF.

The rearrangement joins TRBV7-2 to TRBJ2-5, with D hard to call. V lost 5 bases and J 5 bases, leaving 12 bases between the germline ends. Germline values: CDR1 SGHTA, CDR2 FQGNSA. The CDR3 runs 13 residues. The CDR3 here is CASSLGMQETQYF. In DNA, the CDR3 is TGTGCCAGCAGCCTAGGGATGCAGGAGACCCAGTACTTC.

This clonotype was seen more than once but under ten times. V and J are TRBV6-1 and TRBJ2-7; 7 bases line up with TRBD1. The CDR3 is 15 residues long. Losses at the gene ends were 4 bases for V and 5 bases for J; bases not matched to a gene: 11. Germline lookup yields CDR1 MNHNS and CDR2 SASEGT. The CDR3 loop reads CASSGNRGIRNEQYF. CDR3 nucleotide sequence: TGTGCCAGCAGTGGCAACAGGGGAATCCGGAACGAGCAGTACTTC.

This clonotype has a handful of counts. This chain uses TRBV18 with TRBJ2-1; 8 bases map to TRBD2. The length of the CDR3 is 15 residues. V lost 5 bases, J lost 4 bases, and 7 bases stayed unmatched. Germline CDR1 KGHSH, CDR2 LQKENI. The CDR3: CASSSKLAEYNEQFF. The CDR3 DNA sequence: TGTGCCAGCTCATCCAAACTAGCGGAATACAATGAGCAGTTCTTC.

The chain recombines TRBV5-1 with TRBJ1-2; TRBD1 agrees at 11 bases. V shed 2 bases, J shed 6 bases, and the junction held 6 bases outside the gene matches. This CDR3 spans 15 amino acids. Germline assignment: CDR1 SGHRS and CDR2 YFSETQ. The CDR3 bases are TGCGCCAGCAGCTTTTCCGGACAGGGGGCGGATGGCTACACCTTC. Translated: CASSFSGQGADGYTF.

This clonotype was picked up a small number of times. V is TRBV27 and J is TRBJ2-3; D gene ambiguous. Germline assignment: CDR1 MNHEY and CDR2 SMNVEV (reference sequence). CDR3 length: 13 residues. V shed 3 bases and J shed 6 bases, with 10 bases lying between them. CDR3 residues: CASSFGPSDTQYF. CDR3 in DNA: TGTGCCAGCAGTTTTGGGCCCTCGGATACGCAGTATTTT.

The chain is built from TRBV7-2 and TRBJ2-1, with 16 bases matching TRBD2. The CDR3 length is 15 residues. Germline V gives CDR1 SGHTA, CDR2 FQGNSA. The trim removed 5 bases at V and 12 bases at J, leaving 7 bases unmatched. The CDR3 DNA reads as TGTGCCAGCAGCCCCGGGACTAGCGGGGGGGCAAGGCAGTTCTTC. Translated: CASSPGTSGGARQFF.

The V and J genes are TRBV10-3 and TRBJ1-1; TRBD1 matches 9 bases. Germline V lookup: CDR1 ENHRY, CDR2 SYGVKD. This CDR3 spans 13 amino acids. V shed 10 bases and J 3 bases; nucleotides not matched to a gene: 6. This CDR3 reads CATLGQGDTEAFF. CDR3 nucleotides: TGTGCCACCCTGGGACAGGGAGACACTGAAGCTTTCTTT.

V gene TRBV5-1 combines with J gene TRBJ2-7; D remains ambiguous. Trimming cost V 0 bases and J 2 bases, with 6 bases left between them. Germline lookup yields CDR1 SGHRS and CDR2 YFSETQ. There are 13 residues in the CDR3. Here the CDR3 reads CASSLATAYEQYF. The CDR3 DNA sequence: TGCGCCAGCAGCTTGGCCACAGCCTACGAGCAGTACTTC.

The chain uses TRBV11-2 and TRBJ1-4, with 8 bases aligning to TRBD1. Germline lookup yields CDR1 SGHAT and CDR2 FQNNGV. With 4 bases clipped from V and 7 bases from J, the junction kept 14 bases outside the gene matches. The CDR3 has 17 residues. The CDR3 coding sequence is TGTGCCAGCAGCTCGATAGGTAGACAGGGGAAGCGTGAAAAACTGTTTTTT. It is translated as CASSSIGRQGKREKLFF.